These T cell receptor beta chains were read from a single sample in a study of cytomegalovirus exposure and HLA in healthy donors. TCRdb keeps only in-frame clones here, not all; method: immunoSEQ multiplex PCR. The sample holds about 130,000 clones; 83% are singletons and the top ten take roughly 3.7%. The sequenced sample was PBMCs. These receptors originate from a woman in her 40s in good health and CMV-seropositive. Each CDR3 is given with its conserved first and last residue. The order of the fields is D gene, clone size, J gene, V gene, CDR3 DNA, CDR3 protein. D genes are given only for firm matches. Where a row states a size, it is once, few, many or the class of an expanded clone; other rows omit it.

>TRBD2|.|TRBJ2-3|TRBV25-1
TGTGCCAGCAGTGAATGGGGACTAGCGGGAGTAATCACAGATACGCAGTATTTT
CASSEWGLAGVITDTQYF
>TRBD1|.|TRBJ2-7|TRBV7-2
TGTGCCAGCAGCTTGCATCTTAGGACAGGGGCGACCCCCCCCTACGAGCAGTACTTC
CASSLHLRTGATPPYEQYF
>TRBD2|.|TRBJ2-1|TRBV9
TGTGCCAGCAGCTCTAAACTAGCGGGGGACAATGAGCAGTTCTTC
CASSSKLAGDNEQFF
>.|.|TRBJ1-1|TRBV30
TGTGCCCGTTGGGGCTACACTGAAGCTTTCTTT
CARWGYTEAFF
>.|.|TRBJ2-1|TRBV10-2
TGCGCCAGCAGTGATTTTTTAGACAATGAGCAGTTCTTC
CASSDFLDNEQFF
>.|.|TRBJ1-2|TRBV2
TGTGCCAGCAGTATCCAGGTTGAAGGCTACACCTTC
CASSIQVEGYTF
>TRBD2|once|TRBJ2-1|TRBV29-1
TGCAGCGTTTCTAGCGGTGAGCAGTTCTTC
CSVSSGEQFF
>.|.|TRBJ2-5|TRBV9
TGTGCCAGCAGCGTAGGTTTGTCCGAAGAGACCCAGTACTTC
CASSVGLSEETQYF
>.|.|TRBJ2-7|TRBV15
TGTGCCACCAGCAGAGATCGCGGTGGAAGGCCCTACGAGCAGTACTTC
CATSRDRGGRPYEQYF
>TRBD2|.|TRBJ2-3|TRBV5-5
TGTGCCAGCAGCCCTCGATCTACTAGCGGGAGCCTCACAGATACGCAGTATTTT
CASSPRSTSGSLTDTQYF
>.|.|TRBJ1-6|TRBV6-6
TGTGCCAGCAATCCACAGCGGTCGGGTTCACCCCTCCACTTT
CASNPQRSGSPLHF
>TRBD1|.|TRBJ2-7|TRBV29-1
TGCAGCGTTGCTTGGGACAGGGCCTTCGAGCAGTACTTC
CSVAWDRAFEQYF
>.|.|TRBJ2-7|TRBV5-6
TGTGCCAGCAGCAGCACTCCCCCCGGAGCCGAGCAGTACTTC
CASSSTPPGAEQYF
>.|.|TRBJ2-1|TRBV20-1
TGCAGTGCTAGTGGGGCCAATGAGCAGTTCTTC
CSASGANEQFF
>TRBD2|.|TRBJ2-7|TRBV29-1
TGCAGCGTTGTGGGGACTAGCGGTCCCTACGAGCAGTACTTC
CSVVGTSGPYEQYF
>.|.|TRBJ2-5|TRBV27
TGTGCCAGCAGCTCCCTCGGGGAAGAGACCCAGTACTTC
CASSSLGEETQYF
>.|.|TRBJ2-3|TRBV7-3
TGTGCCAGCAGCCAAAGCCGGTGGGATACGCAGTATTTT
CASSQSRWDTQYF
>.|.|TRBJ2-5|TRBV2
TGTGCCTCCGGAGCATCCGGTTGGGAGACCCAGTACTTC
CASGASGWETQYF
>TRBD2|.|TRBJ2-1|TRBV29-1
TGCAGCGTTGGATCAAGTCACAGCGGGAATTCTTTCAATGAGCAGTTCTTC
CSVGSSHSGNSFNEQFF
>.|.|TRBJ2-5|TRBV4-1
TGCGCCAGCAGCCAAGTCGTAGGGGTGGAGACCCAGTACTTC
CASSQVVGVETQYF
>.|once|TRBJ2-1|TRBV19
TGTGCCAGTAGTGCGAGCAAACTGAGCGCCCATGAGCAGTTCTTC
CASSASKLSAHEQFF
>TRBD2|.|TRBJ2-3|TRBV19
TGTGCCAGTAGTCCCCCCCCCGGGACTAGCGAGACAGATACGCAGTATTTT
CASSPPPGTSETDTQYF
>.|once|TRBJ2-1|TRBV9
TGTGCCAGCAACCTCGACGGGAGTGGGGGGAATGAGCAGTTCTTC
CASNLDGSGGNEQFF
>.|once|TRBJ2-7|TRBV5-1
TGCGCCAGCAGCTTGGCCGGGAGATCTGAGCAGTACTTC
CASSLAGRSEQYF
>TRBD2|few|TRBJ2-7|TRBV5-4
TGTGCCAGCAGCTCCGTCGGGGGGGCCTACGAGCAGTACTTC
CASSSVGGAYEQYF
>.|.|TRBJ1-1|TRBV7-9
TGTGCCAGCAGCTTAGTCCCGAACACCGAAGCTTTCTTT
CASSLVPNTEAFF
>TRBD1|.|TRBJ2-1|TRBV11-2
TGTGCCAGCAGCTTTCAGGGACAGAAGCAGTTCTTC
CASSFQGQKQFF
>.|.|TRBJ1-2|TRBV5-4
TGTGCCAGCCGCGTGGGGGGCAGGGAGGTGAGAGGGTATGGCTACACCTTC
CASRVGGREVRGYGYTF
>.|once|TRBJ1-2|TRBV11-3
TGTGCCAGCAGCCAGGCAGGGGATGGCTACACCTTC
CASSQAGDGYTF
>TRBD1|.|TRBJ2-7|TRBV7-8
TGTGCCAGCAGGTTAGGGGGACAGCTGTACGAGCAGTACTTC
CASRLGGQLYEQYF
>.|.|TRBJ1-2|TRBV16
TGTGCCAGCAGCCAAATCCGGACCGGGACACGTTTTTATGGCTACACCTTC
CASSQIRTGTRFYGYTF
>TRBD2|once|TRBJ2-1|TRBV5-6
TGTGCCAGCAGCCCCGAAGGAGGGAGGGACAATGAGCAGTTCTTC
CASSPEGGRDNEQFF
>.|.|TRBJ1-2|TRBV5-1
TGCGCCAGCAGCTTGGAGGGACACCCTGGGGGCTATGGCTACACCTTC
CASSLEGHPGGYGYTF
>TRBD2|.|TRBJ2-3|TRBV28
TGTGCCAGCAGTTTCGGGACTAAGCAGTATTTT
CASSFGTKQYF
>TRBD2|once|TRBJ2-1|TRBV7-2
TGTGCCAGCAGACTAACTAGCGGGAGGGCTAGTGAGCAGTTCTTC
CASRLTSGRASEQFF
>TRBD1|.|TRBJ1-2|TRBV5-1
TGCGCCAGCAGCTGGGACAGGGGGGACGGCTACACCTTC
CASSWDRGDGYTF
>.|.|TRBJ1-5|TRBV20-1
TGCAGTGCTAGGTATAATCAGCCCCAGCATTTT
CSARYNQPQHF
>.|.|TRBJ1-3|TRBV19
TGTGCCAGTAGTATTACAGCCGACTCTGGAAACACCATATATTTT
CASSITADSGNTIYF
>.|.|TRBJ1-2|TRBV19
TGTGCCAGTAGGCCCCCGAGGGTACAGAACTATGGCTACACCTTC
CASRPPRVQNYGYTF
>TRBD1|once|TRBJ2-5|TRBV19
TGTGCCAGTAGTTTCGGACAGGGGAGCCAGGTGGAGACCCAGTACTTC
CASSFGQGSQVETQYF
>TRBD1|.|TRBJ1-1|TRBV10-3
TGTGCCATTGGGGACAGGGGGGGCACTGAAGCTTTCTTT
CAIGDRGGTEAFF
>TRBD2|.|TRBJ2-3|TRBV19
TGTGCCAGTAGTATTACGGGAGGGAACACAGATACGCAGTATTTT
CASSITGGNTDTQYF
>TRBD1|.|TRBJ1-1|TRBV7-9
TGTTCCAGCAGCTTCGAAAGGGGACAGTACACTGAAGCTTTCTTT
CSSSFERGQYTEAFF
>.|once|TRBJ1-3|TRBV5-8
TGTGCCAGCACACGGGCCGTGGGACTCTCTGGAAACACCATATATTTT
CASTRAVGLSGNTIYF
>.|few|TRBJ1-5|TRBV2
TGTGCCAGCAGTGAGGCAGGGTTTCAACAGCCCCAGCATTTT
CASSEAGFQQPQHF
>TRBD2|.|TRBJ2-1|TRBV4-1
TGCGCCAGCAGCCAACTGACCGGGACTAGCGGGATCAATGAGCAGTTCTTC
CASSQLTGTSGINEQFF
>TRBD1|.|TRBJ2-1|TRBV9
TGTGCCAGCAGCGTAGCTATGGGGACAGCTTTTTACAATGAGCAGTTCTTC
CASSVAMGTAFYNEQFF
>.|.|TRBJ2-1|TRBV21-1
TGTGCCAGCAGCCCCAGACAGGGGCTTCCGTTCTTC
CASSPRQGLPFF